This T cell receptor (beta chain) was identified during a study of T cells in Graves' hyperthyroidism and ophthalmopathy. RNA transcripts yielded amplified TCR beta CDR3 regions. First-round RT-PCR targeting the TCR CDR3 was performed with the HTBI primer set. TCRdb used MiXCR to reprocess the multiplex PCR reads, holding one entry per CDR3 protein. The sample yields some 350,000 distinct CDR3 sequences, more than 20% seen once. The diagnostic basis comprised clinical symptoms, serum thyroxine and TRAb, thyroid ultrasound and orbital computed tomography. Fresh 10 ml peripheral blood yielded PBMCs. This CDR3 spans 16 amino acids. Germline trimming cut 1 base from V and 0 bases from J; bases unmatched to any gene: 5. Germline V lookup: CDR1 MGHRA, CDR2 YSYEKL. Study-wide points: The model anticipated ophthalmopathy a median about 7.1 months pre-onset.

This clonotype was detected only once. Antigen unknown. The chain is built from TRBV4-1 and TRBJ1-1; 7 bases line up with TRBD1. This clonotype originated in a man aged 50 to 60 with Graves' hyperthyroidism. The sequencing input was blood. The CDR3 loop is CASSQAGGTVNTEAFF. The DNA for the CDR3 is TGCGCCAGCAGCCAAGCAGGGGGGACAGTGAACACTGAAGCTTTCTTT.